Listed here is a single TCR beta chain. Its antigen is unknown. The sample is drawn from a study of T cells in Graves' hyperthyroidism and ophthalmopathy. Overall study results and limits: Most clonotypes expanded in the thyroid (above 0.001) were also present in blood.

Amplification targeted TCR beta CDR3 regions from RNA transcripts. Using the HTBI primer set, a first-round RT-PCR was run on the TCR CDR3. A single record per CDR3 protein comes from TCRdb applying MiXCR to the multiplex PCR reads. The sample includes about 96,000 distinct CDR3 sequences, roughly half of them seen just once. Per germline, CDR1 ENHRY and CDR2 SYGVKD. The ends were cut back, 0 bases at V and 9 bases at J, with 2 bases in the middle. The CDR3 loop spans 10 amino acids. The specimen sequenced was blood. The V gene is TRBV10-3, the J gene TRBJ1-1, with D uncertain. The receptor comes from a woman in her forties with Graves' hyperthyroidism. The CDR3 DNA sequence: TGTGCCATCAGTGAGTCGAAAGCTTTCTTT. This translates into CAISESKAFF.